The clone carrying this T cell receptor (beta chain) occurred once. Its cognate antigen is unknown. Sequenced by immunoSEQ multiplex PCR; TCRdb stores in-frame clones only, minus some. This repertoire shows just under 100,000 clones, 80% to 95% found once; its top ten account for 15% to 20%. The data derive from a study of graft-versus-host responses after intestinal transplantation. Study in general: Induction using anti-thymocyte globulin, followed by tacrolimus and steroids for approximately three years, was given to all recipients. Study observations and caveats: There was an association between peak levels of circulating GvH clones and early post-transplant HvG declines. When patients had graft-donor T cell macrochimerism, their allografts held high graft-versus-host to host-versus-graft clonal ratios. GvH clonotypes were identified within recipient marrow, with a subset emerging first in ileum or blood.

This CDR3 contains 16 residues. Trimming pared 0 bases from V and 0 bases from J, leaving 8 bases between. Per the germline V gene, CDR1 is MNHEY and CDR2 is SVGAGI. The sequencing used PBMCs, collected about 450 days after intestinal transplant. This TCR came from a human patient who received an intestinal transplant, so some T cells may come from the graft donor. This chain links TRBV6-5 with TRBJ1-4; D is uncertain. CDR3 sequence reads: CASSYSRGATNEKLFF. For the CDR3, the DNA is TGTGCCAGCAGTTACTCGAGAGGTGCAACTAATGAAAAACTGTTTTTT.